A single sample is the source of the 31 T cell receptor beta chains below, sequenced in a study of blood T cells in healthy people across ages. A sample-barcoded 5' primer and a J-beta primer mix were used in a second PCR of roughly 6 to 11 cycles. TCRdb re-called the 5' RACE reads with MiXCR, one entry per CDR3 protein. Among around 1,500,000 distinct CDR3 sequences listed, 28% were seen once. The sample taken for sequencing was blood. The source is a woman between 25 and 40 years old in good health.

This clonotype was detected only a few times. The rearrangement joins TRBV28 to TRBJ2-5; TRBD1 agrees at 9 bases. Judging by the DNA end, TRBJ2-7 fits better; the J call may be wrong. The V gene's germline CDR1 is MDHEN and CDR2 SYDVKM. The CDR3 covers 13 residues. For the CDR3, the DNA is TGTGCCAGCAGGTGGGACAGGGTCGGCGAGCAGTACTTC. This encodes CASRWDRVGEQYF.

CDR3: CSARDSGDPRGTEAFF. The CDR3 nucleotides read TGCAGTGCTAGAGATTCCGGTGATCCCCGCGGCACTGAAGCTTTCTTT. The gene calls are TRBV20-1 and TRBJ1-1; D is undetermined. V shed 0 bases and J shed 4 bases, with 18 bases lying between them. Germline CDR1 DFQATT, CDR2 SNEGSKA (reference sequence). The CDR3 extends over 16 amino acids.

The chain uses TRBV20-1 and TRBJ2-1; 15 nucleotides agree with TRBD2. Germline V gene sequence: CDR1 DFQATT, CDR2 SNEGSKA (reference sequence). V shed 4 bases, J shed 8 bases, and the junction held 15 bases outside the gene matches. The CDR3 is 18 residues long. In DNA form, the CDR3 reads TGCAGTGCTACCGACGACCCTTTTGGACTAGCGGGAGGGGATGAGCAGTTCTTC. This sequence encodes CSATDDPFGLAGGDEQFF.

This clonotype has just a few counts. The CDR3 DNA follows: TGCAGTGCTAGAGGGACAGGGCAAGAGGAGACCCAGTACTTC. Translated: CSARGTGQEETQYF. This chain connects TRBV20-1 to TRBJ2-5; 8 nucleotides align to TRBD1. Germline V gene data show CDR1 as DFQATT and CDR2 as SNEGSKA (reference sequence). Germline trimming cut 1 base from V and 5 bases from J; bases unmatched to any gene: 6. The CDR3 has 14 amino acids.

A word on this clonotype: A much larger clonotype is one base distant, so this may be a read error. The rearrangement uses TRBV5-1 and TRBJ1-2; D gene unclear. The CDR3 is 13 amino acids. Germline V gene sequence: CDR1 SGHRS, CDR2 YFSETQ. Trimming took off 0 bases at V and 4 bases at J, with 7 bases between the two ends. The CDR3 reads CASSLVEGYGYTF. CDR3 bases: TGCGCCAGCAGCTTGGTGGAGGGCTATGGCTACACCTTC.

This clonotype has only a few counts. The rearrangement joins TRBV11-2 to TRBJ2-3, with 7 bases that match TRBD1. Germline CDR1 SGHAT, CDR2 FQNNGV. The CDR3 runs to 15 residues. Unmatched junction bases numbered 6, after V lost 4 bases and J lost 2 bases. In nucleotides, the CDR3 is TGTGCCAGCAGCTCCGGACAGGCGGTCACAGATACGCAGTATTTT. Translating gives CASSSGQAVTDTQYF.

The table lists this clonotype with a few counts. This chain uses TRBV5-1 with TRBJ2-5; D possibly corresponds to TRBD1 (5 bases). Between the trimmed V and J ends, which lost 5 bases and 1 base, there was a span of 15 bases. CDR3 length: 15 amino acids. CDR1 SGHRS and CDR2 YFSETQ come from the germline V gene. CDR3 DNA sequence: TGCGCCAGCAGGAGACAGTCCCAAGTCCAAGAGACCCAGTACTTC. This gives the protein CASRRQSQVQETQYF.

The chain is built from TRBV20-1 and TRBJ2-1; weak D call: TRBD2 (6 bases). Germline V gene data show CDR1 as DFQATT and CDR2 as SNEGSKA (reference sequence). The CDR3 has 19 residues. V was pared by 5 bases and J by 2 bases, with 28 bases between. The CDR3 region has the DNA TGCAGTGCTGTCCTCCGGGAGACAGTTGGAGTAAGCGCCTACAATGAGCAGTTCTTC. Translation: CSAVLRETVGVSAYNEQFF.

The table lists this clonotype with many counts. The rearrangement uses TRBV15 and TRBJ2-1; 7 bases are shared with TRBD2. This CDR3 is built from 16 residues. The J segment lost 2 bases and the V segment lost 0 bases, leaving 4 bases of the junction unmatched. Germline loops: CDR1 LNHNV, CDR2 YYDKDF (reference sequence). The CDR3 bases are TGTGCCACCAGCAGAGATCCAGCGGGAACCTACAATGAGCAGTTCTTC. Translation: CATSRDPAGTYNEQFF.

The J gene is TRBJ1-5, the V gene TRBV5-1, with 8 nucleotides matching TRBD1. Trimming took 4 bases from V and 7 from J; bases not matched to a gene: 4. Germline loops: CDR1 SGHRS, CDR2 YFSETQ. The CDR3 contains 13 residues. The chain's CDR3 is CASSNGQGQPQHF. CDR3 DNA: TGCGCCAGCAGCAACGGACAGGGACAGCCCCAGCATTTT.

This clonotype was detected ten times or more. J is TRBJ1-2 and V is TRBV20-1; 12 bases align to TRBD1. The CDR3 sequence is 13 residues long. Germline values: CDR1 DFQATT, CDR2 SNEGSKA (reference sequence). J gave up 4 bases and V 5 bases, and 2 bases lay outside the gene matches. Here the CDR3 DNA reads TGCAGTGCTGGGACAGGGGGCATCTATGGCTACACCTTC. Translated, it gives CSAGTGGIYGYTF.

The rearrangement joins TRBV5-1 to TRBJ1-5; D is undetermined. Germline assignment: CDR1 SGHRS and CDR2 YFSETQ. Trimming took off 4 bases at V and 8 bases at J, with 16 bases between the two ends. This CDR3 is built from 14 residues. This chain's CDR3 is CASSPLRAEKPQHF. The CDR3 DNA reads TGCGCCAGCAGCCCGTTGAGGGCGGAAAAGCCCCAGCATTTT.

The genes are TRBV7-2 and TRBJ2-1; 7 positions match TRBD1. With 3 bases clipped from V and 7 bases from J, the junction kept 9 bases outside the gene matches. This CDR3 comprises 15 residues. The germline V gene encodes CDR1 SGHTA and CDR2 FQGNSA. CDR3 bases: TGTGCCAGCAGCTTGCACAGGGGCTGGAAGAATGAGCAGTTCTTC. Translation gives CASSLHRGWKNEQFF. The entire variable domain, with the rest obtained from reference TRBV7-2 and TRBJ2-1, is as follows: GAGVSQSPSNKVTEKGKDVELRCDPISGHTALYWYRQSLGQGLEFLIYFQGNSAPDKSGLPSDRFSAERTGGSVSTLTIQRTQQEDSAVYLCASSLHRGWKNEQFFGPGTRLTVL.

V usage is TRBV7-7 and J usage is TRBJ2-5, with 8 bases lining up with TRBD1. Germline trimming cut 5 bases from V and 11 bases from J; bases unmatched to any gene: 16. The CDR3 sequence is 15 residues long. CDR1 and CDR2 (germline): SSHAT, FNYEAQ (reference sequence). CDR3 DNA sequence: TGTGCCAGCAGCCCCATAGGACAGGGTGGCGATGAGCAGTACTTC. The encoded protein is CASSPIGQGGDEQYF.

This clonotype has just a few counts. J is TRBJ2-7 and V is TRBV4-2; 7 bases are shared with TRBD2. J lost 0 bases, V lost 4 bases, and 9 bases had no gene match. This CDR3 region has 16 residues. Per the germline V gene, CDR1 is LGHNA and CDR2 is YNFKEQ. CDR3 loop: CASSRSVAGPSYEQYF. The CDR3 DNA reads as TGTGCCAGCAGCCGGTCTGTAGCGGGCCCCTCCTACGAGCAGTACTTC.

With respect to this clonotype: One end of the junction fails to match germline, which may point to a read error. The CDR3 DNA is TGTGCCAGCAGCTCCCGGGACAGGGGATTCTACGAGCGGTACTTC. It yields the protein CASSSRDRGFYERYF. V usage is TRBV5-4 and J usage is TRBJ2-7; 10 bases are a match to TRBD1. Germline loops: CDR1 SGHNT, CDR2 YYREEE (reference sequence). The CDR3 totals 15 residues.

This clonotype was seen a single time. The V and J genes are TRBV14 and TRBJ1-4, with no clear D. CDR3 length equals 12 residues. Germline V gives CDR1 SGHDN, CDR2 FVKESK. Trimming cost V 5 bases and J 5 bases, with 6 bases left between them. This CDR3 reads CASSYLNEKLFF. The CDR3 DNA is TGTGCCAGCAGCTATCTCAATGAAAAACTGTTTTTT.

This chain links TRBV11-2 with TRBJ2-1; 9 bases map to TRBD2. V was clipped by 4 bases and J by 4 bases; unmatched bases: 8. The CDR3 is made up of 16 amino acids. Per germline, CDR1 SGHAT and CDR2 FQNNGV. CDR3 coding DNA: TGTGCCAGCAGCTCTCAGGCGGGGGGGACTTACAATGAGCAGTTCTTC. Protein sequence: CASSSQAGGTYNEQFF.

The chain combines TRBV15 with TRBJ1-4; 9 bases are a match to TRBD1. CDR1 is LNHNV and CDR2 is YYDKDF in the germline V gene (reference sequence). The CDR3 runs to 15 residues. Trimming took 3 bases from V and 8 from J; bases not matched to a gene: 7. Here the CDR3 DNA reads TGTGCCACCAGCAGGGGAGGGACAGGGAGAGAAAAACTGTTTTTT. Its translation: CATSRGGTGREKLFF.

The chain has TRBV7-2 and TRBJ2-3, with D tentatively TRBD2 (5 bases). CDR3 length: 16 amino acids. The ends were cut back, 1 base at V and 2 bases at J, with 13 bases in the middle. The germline gives CDR1 SGHTA, CDR2 FQGNSA. CDR3: CASSLVTGSPTDTQYF. Here the CDR3 DNA reads TGTGCCAGCAGCTTAGTTACGGGGTCCCCCACAGATACGCAGTATTTT.

This clonotype was seen a few times. The rearrangement uses TRBV12-3 or TRBV12-4 and TRBJ2-4; 7 bases map to TRBD1. V shed 6 bases and J 8 bases; nucleotides not matched to a gene: 7. The CDR3 spans 13 residues. The CDR3 nucleotides read TGTGCCAGCAGGGCAACAGGGGCGGACATTCAGTACTTC. Residues: CASRATGADIQYF.

This clonotype has ten or more counts. This chain connects TRBV29-1 to TRBJ1-2; 9 bases line up with TRBD1. The V gene's germline CDR1 is SQVTM and CDR2 ANQGSEA. The V segment lost 6 bases and the J segment 0 bases; nucleotides outside the gene matches: 11. This CDR3 contains 16 residues. CDR3 residues: CSVTTGGWGANYGYTF. The CDR3 DNA reads TGCAGCGTGACAACAGGGGGCTGGGGGGCTAACTATGGCTACACCTTC.

Note on this clonotype: This may be a read error: a much more frequent sequence differs by one nucleotide. The chain recombines TRBV7-6 with TRBJ2-1; D possibly uses TRBD1 or TRBD2 (7 bases each). Germline V gene lookup returns CDR1 SGHVS and CDR2 FNYEAQ. Trimming cost V 7 bases and J 3 bases, with 16 bases left between them. The CDR3 is 15 amino acids. CDR3 sequence: CASIPERDSYNEQFF. The CDR3 nucleotides read TGTGCCAGCATACCCGAGCGGGACAGCTACAATGAGCAGTTCTTC.

There are a few counts of this clonotype. The chain links TRBV11-2 to TRBJ1-4, with no clear D. With 1 base removed from V and 0 bases from J, the gap between germline ends came to 15 bases. This CDR3 region has 18 residues. Germline V gene lookup returns CDR1 SGHAT and CDR2 FQNNGV. The CDR3 DNA follows: TGTGCCAGCAGCTTAGGGAGGACCTACAATACAACTAATGAAAAACTGTTTTTT. It is translated as CASSLGRTYNTTNEKLFF. Filled out from reference TRBV11-2 and TRBJ1-4, the complete variable domain reads EAGVAQSPRYKIIEKRQSVAFWCNPISGHATLYWYQQILGQGPKLLIQFQNNGVVDDSQLPKDRFSAERLKGVDSTLKIQPAKLEDSAVYLCASSLGRTYNTTNEKLFFGSGTQLSVL.

This clonotype has a handful of counts. The rearrangement joins TRBV18 to TRBJ2-5; 7 bases align to TRBD1. The CDR3 contains 14 residues. With 3 bases clipped from V and 5 bases from J, the junction kept 6 bases outside the gene matches. CDR1 is KGHSH, CDR2 LQKENI, per germline. The CDR3 sequence is CASSPSLRGETQYF. The DNA for the CDR3 is TGTGCCAGCTCACCGTCTCTCAGGGGGGAGACCCAGTACTTC.

This clonotype has a handful of counts. The chain carries TRBV5-1 and TRBJ1-1, with D hard to call. The V gene's germline CDR1 is SGHRS and CDR2 YFSETQ. The CDR3 length is 11 residues. Trimming cost V 4 bases and J 5 bases, with 6 bases left between them. The CDR3 loop reads CASSMGTEAFF. The CDR3 DNA sequence: TGCGCCAGCAGCATGGGGACTGAAGCTTTCTTT. The variable domain in full, with the rest retrieved from reference TRBV5-1 and TRBJ1-1, is KAGVTQTPRYLIKTRGQQVTLSCSPISGHRSVSWYQQTPGQGLQFLFEYFSETQRNKGNFPGRFSGRQFSNSRSEMNVSTLELGDSALYLCASSMGTEAFFGQGTRLTVV.

Comment on this clonotype: At one of its ends the junction is not consistent with the germline gene, which may arise from a read error. The chain carries TRBV7-6 and TRBJ2-3; no clear D. There are 14 residues in the CDR3. Germline V gene sequence: CDR1 SGHVS, CDR2 FNYEAQ. The CDR3 spells CASSLAHGTDAQYF. CDR3 nucleotide sequence: TGTGCCAGCAGCTTAGCGCATGGCACAGATGCGCAGTATTTT. The complete variable domain, with remaining parts taken from reference TRBV7-6 and TRBJ2-3, reads GAGVSQSPRYKVTKRGQDVALRCDPISGHVSLYWYRQALGQGPEFLTYFNYEAQQDKSGLPNDRFSAERPEGSISTLTIQRTEQRDSAMYRCASSLAHGTDAQYFGPGTRLTVL.

This clonotype was counted a few times. The chain combines TRBV2 with TRBJ2-5, with 15 nucleotides matching TRBD2. With 4 bases clipped from V and 7 bases from J, the junction kept 1 base outside the gene matches. This CDR3 is 14 amino acids long. The germline V gene has CDR1 SNHLY and CDR2 FYNNEI. Here the CDR3 DNA reads TGTGCCAGCAGTGGGACTAGCGGGGGGGGGACCCAGTACTTC. Protein sequence: CASSGTSGGGTQYF.

With regard to this clonotype: Mismatch with germline at one junction end may stem from a read error. In DNA, the CDR3 is TGTGCCAGCAGCTTGGAAGCTAGCACAGATGCGCAGTATTTT. It yields the protein CASSLEASTDAQYF. The chain employs TRBV7-9 and TRBJ2-3, with TRBD2 as a possible D gene (5 bases). The CDR3 runs 14 residues. Germline V gene sequence: CDR1 SEHNR, CDR2 FQNEAQ (reference sequence).

This clonotype was counted at least ten times. V is TRBV5-1 and J is TRBJ2-7, with unresolved D. With 4 bases removed from V and 0 bases from J, the gap between germline ends came to 8 bases. Per the germline V gene, CDR1 is SGHRS and CDR2 is YFSETQ. This CDR3 contains 13 residues. This CDR3 reads CASSVHGSYEQYF. The DNA for the CDR3 is TGCGCCAGCAGCGTACATGGCTCCTACGAGCAGTACTTC.

The genes are TRBV11-2 and TRBJ2-7, with D hard to call. Per germline, CDR1 SGHAT and CDR2 FQNNGV. This CDR3 has 14 amino acids. The V and J ends lost 5 bases and 0 bases respectively, with 11 bases between them. The CDR3 is CASSDGSTSYEQYF. The CDR3 DNA reads as TGTGCCAGCAGCGACGGATCGACCTCCTACGAGCAGTACTTC. Complete variable domain (other parts from reference TRBV11-2 and TRBJ2-7): EAGVAQSPRYKIIEKRQSVAFWCNPISGHATLYWYQQILGQGPKLLIQFQNNGVVDDSQLPKDRFSAERLKGVDSTLKIQPAKLEDSAVYLCASSDGSTSYEQYFGPGTRLTVT.